This TCR beta chain was identified during a study of T cells after yellow fever vaccination. Study-level findings and limits: Re-detected after boosting: most primary clones, more than 95% of CD4 and about 89% of CD8. Sorting of memory subsets on day 0 yielded almost no detectable vaccine-responding clonotypes.

TCRdb ran MiXCR on the 5' RACE reads and lists one entry per CDR3 protein. The data contain about 26,000 distinct CDR3 sequences, 4% to 5% of them singletons. There are many counts of this clonotype. The CDR3 loop spans 16 amino acids. The V gene end was trimmed by 6 bases and the J gene end by 2 bases; junction bases not matched to a gene: 13. From germline, CDR1 is DFQATT and CDR2 SNEGSKA (reference sequence). The material sequenced was PBMCs, either bulk or a sorted T-cell subset (CD4+, CD8+, memory, or dextramer-sorted; not recorded which), taken on the day of the yellow fever booster vaccination. This TCR derives from a young man who received the YFV17D yellow fever vaccine. The chain is built from TRBV20-1 and TRBJ2-1; 7 bases are shared with TRBD2. The CDR3 sequence is CSAQSTAGEAYNEQFF. In nucleotides, the CDR3 is TGCAGTGCCCAGAGTACGGCGGGGGAAGCCTACAATGAGCAGTTCTTC.